Shown below are 26 T cell receptor beta chains from a single sample sequenced in a study of blood T cell repertoires in COVID-19 (TCRdb year 2020). Library creation used the immunoSEQ multiplex PCR assay. Not all clones reach the TCRdb copy of this immuneACCESS table, which keeps in-frame sequences only. Checked studies attribute under half of the gap to unresolved V genes and leave the rest unexplained. This sample gives about 250,000 clones in total; over 90% of them show up just once. The ten largest clones take up 0.83% of the sample. Source material: peripheral blood. These receptors all stem from a young man with COVID-19, enrolled during active disease.

The rearrangement links TRBV5-1 to TRBJ1-2; 8 bases are a match to TRBD1. In germline, CDR1 is SGHRS, CDR2 YFSETQ. V lost 4 bases to trimming and J lost 4 bases; unmatched junction nucleotides: 3. This CDR3 is built from 13 residues. CDR3 in DNA: TGCGCCAGCAGCCGGGGACAGGTCTATGGCTACACCTTC. This gives the protein CASSRGQVYGYTF. The complete variable domain, with remaining parts taken from reference TRBV5-1 and TRBJ1-2, reads KAGVTQTPRYLIKTRGQQVTLSCSPISGHRSVSWYQQTPGQGLQFLFEYFSETQRNKGNFPGRFSGRQFSNSRSEMNVSTLELGDSALYLCASSRGQVYGYTFGSGTRLTVV.

The V and J genes are TRBV12-5 and TRBJ2-7; maybe TRBD1 (5 bases). The germline CDR1 and CDR2 sequences are LGHNT and FRNRAP. Trimming took 1 base from V and 3 from J, leaving 7 bases between them. The CDR3 is 13 amino acids. The CDR3, as DNA: TGTGCTAGTGGTTTGGGGACAAGCTACGAGCAGTACTTC. Amino acid sequence: CASGLGTSYEQYF.

The chain is built from TRBV25-1 and TRBJ1-3; maybe TRBD1 (6 bases). Germline V gene data show CDR1 as MGHDK and CDR2 as SYGVNS. The CDR3 extends over 17 amino acids. V was clipped by 1 base and J by 0 bases, with 13 bases between them. The chain's CDR3 is CASSEFVGGNSGNTIYF. CDR3 nucleotide sequence: TGTGCCAGCAGTGAATTTGTAGGGGGAAACTCTGGAAACACCATATATTTT. The full variable domain, rest sourced from reference TRBV25-1 and TRBJ1-3, is EADIYQTPRYLVIGTGKKITLECSQTMGHDKMYWYQQDPGMELHLIHYSYGVNSTEKGDLSSESTVSRIRTEHFPLTLESARPSHTSQYLCASSEFVGGNSGNTIYFGEGSWLTVV.

This chain connects TRBV4-2 to TRBJ2-1; D is uncertain. The CDR3 runs 12 residues. V shed 6 bases and J shed 8 bases, with 11 bases lying between them. Germline assignment: CDR1 LGHNA and CDR2 YNFKEQ. CDR3 in amino acids: CASRAAIHEQFF. The CDR3 nucleotides read TGTGCCAGCAGGGCGGCCATCCATGAGCAGTTCTTC.

About this clone itself: At one end the junction does not follow the germline gene, possibly because of a read error. CDR3 nucleotide sequence: TGTGCCAGCAGTTTAGATCGACAGGGCTTCTCCTACGAGCAGTACTTC. Protein product: CASSLDRQGFSYEQYF. V and J are TRBV7-9 and TRBJ2-7, with 7 bases aligning to TRBD1. The CDR3 is made up of 16 amino acids. Germline V gene lookup returns CDR1 SEHNR and CDR2 FQNEAQ (reference sequence). Variable domain in full (rest from reference TRBV7-9 and TRBJ2-7): DTGVSQNPRHKITKRGQNVTFRCDPISEHNRLYWYRQTLGQGPEFLTYFQNEAQLEKSRLLSDRFSAERPKGSFSTLEIQRTEQGDSAMYLCASSLDRQGFSYEQYFGPGTRLTVT.

The rearrangement joins TRBV29-1 to TRBJ2-1; perhaps TRBD1 as D (7 bases). The CDR3 spans 14 residues. The germline CDR1 and CDR2 sequences are SQVTM and ANQGSEA. With 4 bases removed from V and 3 bases from J, the gap between germline ends came to 13 bases. The CDR3 here is CSVGAGQRYNEQFF. The DNA of the CDR3 is TGCAGCGTTGGGGCGGGACAGCGCTACAATGAGCAGTTCTTC.

The CDR3 coding sequence is TGCGCCAGCAGCTTGGATTCGGACAGAATCACTGAAGCTTTCTTT. Protein product: CASSLDSDRITEAFF. This chain links TRBV5-1 with TRBJ1-1, with a possible D match to TRBD1 (6 bases). This CDR3 is 15 amino acids long. Trimming took 0 bases from V and 4 from J, leaving 13 bases between them. Germline CDR1 and CDR2: SGHRS and YFSETQ.

This chain links TRBV27 with TRBJ2-2; TRBD2 agrees at 9 bases. CDR3 length equals 17 residues. The V gene's germline CDR1 is MNHEY and CDR2 SMNVEV (reference sequence). V shed 2 bases, J shed 3 bases, and the junction held 7 bases outside the gene matches. The CDR3 DNA reads TGTGCCAGCAGTTTAGGGGTACTAGCGGGCGACACCGGGGAGCTGTTTTTT. It codes for CASSLGVLAGDTGELFF.

The rearrangement uses TRBV6-4 and TRBJ2-3, with TRBD2 matching over 8 bases. Trimming cost V 0 bases and J 2 bases; bases outside gene matches: 10. This CDR3 has 18 amino acids. Germline V lookup: CDR1 MRHNA, CDR2 SNTAGT. Here the CDR3 DNA reads TGTGCCAGCAGTGACTCCTTCGGGGGCGGGGGGCACACAGATACGCAGTATTTT. It specifies CASSDSFGGGGHTDTQYF.

The genes are TRBV3-1 (or the pseudogene TRBV3-2) and TRBJ2-1; D gene uncertain. The CDR3 runs to 17 residues. The V end lost 1 base, the J end lost 4 bases, and 17 bases lay between the germline ends. Germline V gives CDR1 LGHDT, CDR2 YNNKEL (reference sequence). The CDR3: CASSQGLTGTAYNEQFF. The CDR3 DNA reads as TGTGCCAGCAGCCAAGGACTGACTGGCACCGCTTACAATGAGCAGTTCTTC.

This clone has just one count. This chain joins TRBV6-6 and TRBJ2-2; a possible D gene is TRBD1 (6 bases). Germline V gene sequence: CDR1 MNHNY, CDR2 SVGAGI (reference sequence). V was pared by 3 bases and J by 7 bases, with 12 bases between. This CDR3 is 14 amino acids long. DNA for the CDR3: TGTGCCAGCAGTTATTACAGGGAGAACGGGGAGCTGTTTTTT. This gives the protein CASSYYRENGELFF.

The chain is built from TRBV3-1 (or the pseudogene TRBV3-2) and TRBJ1-2; the match to TRBD1 covers 9 bases. V lost 0 bases and J lost 4; bases outside the gene matches: 9. Germline assignment: CDR1 LGHDT and CDR2 YNNKEL (reference sequence). The length of the CDR3 is 17 residues. The CDR3 DNA reads TGTGCCAGCAGCCAAGAAGGACAGGGGCTGTATAGCTATGGCTACACCTTC. This encodes CASSQEGQGLYSYGYTF.

The chain carries TRBV4-1 and TRBJ2-6; 10 nucleotides agree with TRBD2. CDR1 is MGHRA, CDR2 YSYEKL, per germline. This CDR3 is 18 amino acids long. V gave up 0 bases and J gave up 2 bases; unmatched junction bases: 4. CDR3 protein: CASSQDERGGPGANVLTF. The CDR3 DNA reads as TGCGCCAGCAGCCAAGACGAGCGGGGGGGCCCTGGGGCCAACGTCCTGACTTTC.

The rearrangement joins TRBV7-2 to TRBJ1-5; D is unclear. The CDR3 has 13 residues. Germline V gene lookup returns CDR1 SGHTA and CDR2 FQGNSA. Trimming removed 5 bases from V and 4 bases from J, with 9 bases in between. This chain's CDR3 is CASSPTINQPQHF. The CDR3 DNA follows: TGTGCCAGCAGCCCTACGATTAATCAGCCCCAGCATTTT. Variable domain in full (rest from reference TRBV7-2 and TRBJ1-5): GAGVSQSPSNKVTEKGKDVELRCDPISGHTALYWYRQSLGQGLEFLIYFQGNSAPDKSGLPSDRFSAERTGGSVSTLTIQRTQQEDSAVYLCASSPTINQPQHFGDGTRLSIL.

The chain combines TRBV6-1 with TRBJ1-2; D gene uncertain. The germline V gene encodes CDR1 MNHNS and CDR2 SASEGT. Trimming took 3 bases from V and 0 from J, leaving 17 bases between them. The CDR3 has 17 amino acids. CDR3 protein: CASSDGSAVGANYGYTF. For the CDR3, the DNA is TGTGCCAGCAGTGATGGATCTGCGGTTGGCGCTAACTATGGCTACACCTTC.

This chain uses TRBV9 with TRBJ2-1, with 8 bases that match TRBD2. Trimming cost V 0 bases and J 0 bases; bases outside gene matches: 8. This CDR3 region has 18 residues. CDR1 is SGDLS, CDR2 YYNGEE, per germline. In DNA form, the CDR3 reads TGTGCCAGCAGCGTAGGGCCGGGAGGGGTCAGCTCCTACAATGAGCAGTTCTTC. It is translated as CASSVGPGGVSSYNEQFF.

The V call is TRBV29-1, the J call TRBJ1-2; TRBD1 might be the D (5 bases). CDR1 and CDR2 from the germline V gene are SQVTM and ANQGSEA. This CDR3 is 15 amino acids long. The V end was cut by 5 bases, the J end by 1 base, with 17 bases between. CDR3 in amino acids: CSVRFRGHDNYGYTF. The CDR3 DNA reads TGCAGCGTTAGGTTTCGAGGACATGATAACTATGGCTACACCTTC.

J is TRBJ2-3 and V is TRBV5-1; possible D gene TRBD1, 5 bases. CDR1 is SGHRS, CDR2 YFSETQ, per germline. Trimming shortened V by 4 bases and J by 0 bases, and 12 bases separated the two germline ends. This CDR3 is 15 amino acids long. The CDR3 sequence is CASSRQSTSTDTQYF. CDR3 nucleotides: TGCGCCAGCAGCCGACAGAGCACTAGCACAGATACGCAGTATTTT. Drawing the rest from reference TRBV5-1 and TRBJ2-3, the complete variable domain is KAGVTQTPRYLIKTRGQQVTLSCSPISGHRSVSWYQQTPGQGLQFLFEYFSETQRNKGNFPGRFSGRQFSNSRSEMNVSTLELGDSALYLCASSRQSTSTDTQYFGPGTRLTVL.

The chain's CDR3 is CASTPVQGRNEQFF. The CDR3 region has the DNA TGCGCCAGCACCCCCGTCCAGGGTAGGAATGAGCAGTTCTTC. This chain joins TRBV5-1 and TRBJ2-1; possibly TRBD1 for D (5 bases). Trimming left V 6 bases short and J 7 bases short, with 17 bases between. This CDR3 is built from 14 residues. Germline CDR1 SGHRS, CDR2 YFSETQ.

This clone was observed once. This rearrangement joins TRBV5-6 to TRBJ2-5; the match to TRBD1 covers 10 bases. The CDR3 has 15 residues. Trimming cost V 5 bases and J 2 bases; bases outside gene matches: 6. Germline V CDR1 and CDR2: SGHDT, YYEEEE. The CDR3 region is CASRRQGAGQETQYF. CDR3 nucleotides: TGTGCCAGCAGAAGACAGGGGGCCGGGCAAGAGACCCAGTACTTC.

The chain combines TRBV14 with TRBJ1-6; the D is unclear. This CDR3 is 15 amino acids long. The V gene's germline CDR1 is SGHDN and CDR2 FVKESK. Trimming pared 3 bases from V and 10 bases from J, leaving 16 bases between. The CDR3 DNA reads TGTGCCAGCAGCCAGACCAGAGGGTCCGAATCACCCCTCCACTTT. This translates into CASSQTRGSESPLHF.

The chain is built from TRBV10-1 and TRBJ1-1; no clear D. Germline loops: CDR1 WNHNN, CDR2 SYGVQD (reference sequence). The V and J ends lost 4 bases and 5 bases respectively, with 14 bases between them. This CDR3 contains 14 residues. This CDR3 reads CASSASGQITEAFF. The CDR3 coding sequence is TGCGCCAGCAGTGCCTCGGGTCAGATTACTGAAGCTTTCTTT.

This clone occurred once. The chain carries TRBV6-5 and TRBJ2-1, with 7 nucleotides matching TRBD1. V lost 6 bases to trimming and J lost 12 bases; unmatched junction nucleotides: 14. The germline CDR1 and CDR2 sequences are MNHEY and SVGAGI. The CDR3 has 14 amino acids. The CDR3 DNA is TGTGCCAGCAGCCCGACCCTGGACAGGTCGATGCAGTTCTTC. This codes for CASSPTLDRSMQFF.

The chain is built from TRBV6-5 and TRBJ1-2; unclear D gene. Per the germline V gene, CDR1 is MNHEY and CDR2 is SVGAGI. Trimming took off 5 bases at V and 2 bases at J, with 12 bases between the two ends. This CDR3 contains 14 residues. The CDR3 region is CASSPGPRNYGYTF. CDR3 nucleotide sequence: TGTGCCAGCAGTCCCGGTCCCCGGAACTATGGCTACACCTTC.

The chain uses TRBV6-1 and TRBJ1-6; weak D call: TRBD1 (5 bases). Germline V gives CDR1 MNHNS, CDR2 SASEGT. This CDR3 contains 15 residues. Deletions cut 2 bases from V and 6 bases from J, with 11 bases between. CDR3 loop: CASSEPGIGNSPLHF. CDR3 bases: TGTGCCAGCAGTGAACCAGGGATTGGTAATTCACCCCTCCACTTT.

This chain connects TRBV6-5 to TRBJ2-3, with D possibly matching TRBD1 (5 bases). The CDR3 has 16 residues. Trimming cost V 3 bases and J 0 bases, with 13 bases left between them. Germline V gene data show CDR1 as MNHEY and CDR2 as SVGAGI. CDR3 residues: CASSYSRQRSTDTQYF. DNA of the CDR3: TGTGCCAGCAGTTATTCCCGACAGAGGAGCACAGATACGCAGTATTTT.